These T cell receptor beta chains were read from a single sample in a study of control samples from healthy donors and cancer patients. Sequencing used immunoSEQ multiplex PCR; TCRdb keeps in-frame clones, though not all of them. This table holds about 150,000 clones, about 94% found once. Sequenced sample: blood. The receptors were gathered from a man aged 35 to 55 in good health. CDR3s include the opening cysteine and the closing phenylalanine or tryptophan. D genes are given only for firm matches. Clone size is given for some rows only: seen once, a few or many times, or a class if the clone is expanded.

cdr3_nt: TGTGCCACCAGTGCAACCGGGGAGCTGTTTTTT
cdr3_aa: CATSATGELFF
d_call: -
clone_size: -
j_call: TRBJ2-2
v_call: TRBV24-1

cdr3_nt: TGTGCCAGCAGTTCTCCCCGGCAGGGGAAAAACATTCAGTACTTC
cdr3_aa: CASSSPRQGKNIQYF
d_call: -
clone_size: -
j_call: TRBJ2-4
v_call: TRBV28

cdr3_nt: TGTGCCAGCAGCTCGACTTCGGGAGATACGCAGTATTTT
cdr3_aa: CASSSTSGDTQYF
d_call: -
clone_size: -
j_call: TRBJ2-3
v_call: TRBV7-9

cdr3_nt: TGCGCCAGCAGTGGTAATAGCGGGGGCCCCGGGGAGCAGTTCTTC
cdr3_aa: CASSGNSGGPGEQFF
d_call: TRBD2
clone_size: -
j_call: TRBJ2-1
v_call: TRBV10-1

cdr3_nt: TGCGCCAGCAGCCAAGATCTGCCAGGAGGCTATAGCAATCAGCCCCAGCATTTT
cdr3_aa: CASSQDLPGGYSNQPQHF
d_call: -
clone_size: -
j_call: TRBJ1-5
v_call: TRBV4-3

cdr3_nt: TGTGCCAGCAGCTTAGTGTCACCTTATAATTCACCCCTCCACTTT
cdr3_aa: CASSLVSPYNSPLHF
d_call: -
clone_size: -
j_call: TRBJ1-6
v_call: TRBV7-2

cdr3_nt: TGTGCCAGCAGCCTGATCTCGGCGGGGGGGAAGAACGAGCAGTACTTC
cdr3_aa: CASSLISAGGKNEQYF
d_call: TRBD2
clone_size: -
j_call: TRBJ2-7
v_call: TRBV7-2

cdr3_nt: TGTGCCAGCAGCCAAGATCTGGGGGCGAACTATGGCTACACCTTC
cdr3_aa: CASSQDLGANYGYTF
d_call: -
clone_size: -
j_call: TRBJ1-2
v_call: TRBV3-1/TRBV3-2

cdr3_nt: TGTGCCAGCAGTCTAGGGGGGACAGCTAAAAACATTCAGTACTTC
cdr3_aa: CASSLGGTAKNIQYF
d_call: -
clone_size: -
j_call: TRBJ2-4
v_call: TRBV7-2

cdr3_nt: TGTGCCAGCAGTTTGTATCAGGGGGATTTACACACCTTC
cdr3_aa: CASSLYQGDLHTF
d_call: TRBD1
clone_size: -
j_call: TRBJ1-2
v_call: TRBV27

cdr3_nt: TGTGCCAGCCAGGACAGGGGGGGTGTAGGGAACACTGAAGCTTTCTTT
cdr3_aa: CASQDRGGVGNTEAFF
d_call: TRBD1
clone_size: -
j_call: TRBJ1-1
v_call: TRBV19

cdr3_nt: TGTGCCAGCAGCGTGAGAGGGGACAGAGATAATTCACCCCTCCACTTT
cdr3_aa: CASSVRGDRDNSPLHF
d_call: TRBD1
clone_size: -
j_call: TRBJ1-6
v_call: TRBV9

cdr3_nt: TGTGCCAGCAGTGAACTCGGGGTAACCCAGTACTTC
cdr3_aa: CASSELGVTQYF
d_call: -
clone_size: -
j_call: TRBJ2-5
v_call: TRBV2

cdr3_nt: TGTGCCAGCAGTTTAGCGCGGGGAACTGAAGCTTTCTTT
cdr3_aa: CASSLARGTEAFF
d_call: -
clone_size: -
j_call: TRBJ1-1
v_call: TRBV12-3/TRBV12-4

cdr3_nt: TGCGCCAGCAGCTTGTGGGGACTGCGCAGCTCCTACGAGCAGTACTTC
cdr3_aa: CASSLWGLRSSYEQYF
d_call: -
clone_size: -
j_call: TRBJ2-7
v_call: TRBV5-1

cdr3_nt: TGCGCCAGCAGCCCTCGCGTAGGGGATGGCTACACCTTC
cdr3_aa: CASSPRVGDGYTF
d_call: -
clone_size: -
j_call: TRBJ1-2
v_call: TRBV4-1

cdr3_nt: TGTGCCAGCAGCTTATTGGCCAGAAACTATGGCTACACCTTC
cdr3_aa: CASSLLARNYGYTF
d_call: -
clone_size: -
j_call: TRBJ1-2
v_call: TRBV11-2

cdr3_nt: TGCGCCAGTCTCGGGACTAGCGGGGGGGCAGCCCCAGATACGCAGTATTTT
cdr3_aa: CASLGTSGGAAPDTQYF
d_call: TRBD2
clone_size: -
j_call: TRBJ2-3
v_call: TRBV10-2

cdr3_nt: TGTGCCAGCAGCTTAGCCTTAGCGGGGGGGCTCTATGAGCAGTTCTTC
cdr3_aa: CASSLALAGGLYEQFF
d_call: TRBD2
clone_size: -
j_call: TRBJ2-1
v_call: TRBV7-9

cdr3_nt: TGTGCCAGCAGTTTATTAGCAGGGAGCTCCTACGAGCAGTACTTC
cdr3_aa: CASSLLAGSSYEQYF
d_call: -
clone_size: -
j_call: TRBJ2-7
v_call: TRBV27

cdr3_nt: TGTGCCAGCAGTACCCGACAGGGCAGCGGCTATGGCTACACCTTC
cdr3_aa: CASSTRQGSGYGYTF
d_call: TRBD1
clone_size: -
j_call: TRBJ1-2
v_call: TRBV6-5

cdr3_nt: TGTGCCAGCAGCCAAGATTCGAGGGGCGCGGGTCAGCCCCAGCATTTT
cdr3_aa: CASSQDSRGAGQPQHF
d_call: -
clone_size: -
j_call: TRBJ1-5
v_call: TRBV4-2

cdr3_nt: TGTGCCAGCAGCGTAGGGCCAGGGGACAATCAGCCCCAGCATTTT
cdr3_aa: CASSVGPGDNQPQHF
d_call: -
clone_size: -
j_call: TRBJ1-5
v_call: TRBV9

cdr3_nt: TGTGCCTGGAGGGCTATTACTTGGACCGGGGAGCTGTTTTTT
cdr3_aa: CAWRAITWTGELFF
d_call: -
clone_size: -
j_call: TRBJ2-2
v_call: TRBV30

cdr3_nt: TGTGCCACCAGGGACAGGAGGAACACCGGGGAGCTGTTTTTT
cdr3_aa: CATRDRRNTGELFF
d_call: TRBD1
clone_size: -
j_call: TRBJ2-2
v_call: TRBV24-1

cdr3_nt: TGTGCCAGCACCCAAATGGGGAAGGCTGAAGCTTTCTTT
cdr3_aa: CASTQMGKAEAFF
d_call: -
clone_size: -
j_call: TRBJ1-1
v_call: TRBV28

cdr3_nt: TGTGCCAGCTCACCAGGGCTCAATCAGCCCCAGCATTTT
cdr3_aa: CASSPGLNQPQHF
d_call: -
clone_size: -
j_call: TRBJ1-5
v_call: TRBV18

cdr3_nt: TGTGCCAGCAGCGGGGACAGGGGTAATTCACCCCTCCACTTT
cdr3_aa: CASSGDRGNSPLHF
d_call: TRBD1
clone_size: -
j_call: TRBJ1-6
v_call: TRBV6-5

cdr3_nt: TGTGCCAGCAGCCAGGGACAGGGGGGAATATTCTATAATTCACCCCTCCACTTT
cdr3_aa: CASSQGQGGIFYNSPLHF
d_call: TRBD1
clone_size: -
j_call: TRBJ1-6
v_call: TRBV4-2

cdr3_nt: TGTGCCAGCCGATTCGATAGCAATCAGCCCCAGCATTTT
cdr3_aa: CASRFDSNQPQHF
d_call: -
clone_size: -
j_call: TRBJ1-5
v_call: TRBV7-2

cdr3_nt: TGTGCCAGCAGCCCCGGGGGGCCCCTCACAGGGTGGATCTATGGCTACACCTTC
cdr3_aa: CASSPGGPLTGWIYGYTF
d_call: -
clone_size: once
j_call: TRBJ1-2
v_call: TRBV9

cdr3_nt: TGTGCCAGCAGGCCGGGACCGAGAGGTGTCGGCTACACCTTC
cdr3_aa: CASRPGPRGVGYTF
d_call: -
clone_size: -
j_call: TRBJ1-2
v_call: TRBV28

cdr3_nt: TGTGCCACCAGTGATTTCCGGGGCTACACCTTC
cdr3_aa: CATSDFRGYTF
d_call: -
clone_size: -
j_call: TRBJ1-2
v_call: TRBV24-1

cdr3_nt: TGTGCCAGCAGGGGGTGGGAGACCTACAATGAGCAGTTCTTC
cdr3_aa: CASRGWETYNEQFF
d_call: -
clone_size: -
j_call: TRBJ2-1
v_call: TRBV11-2

cdr3_nt: TGTGCCAGCAGCCTGGGGGGAAATTCACCCCTCCACTTT
cdr3_aa: CASSLGGNSPLHF
d_call: -
clone_size: -
j_call: TRBJ1-6
v_call: TRBV12-3/TRBV12-4

cdr3_nt: TGTGCCAGCAGTTTTCCCGGACAGGGCCCCTACAATGAGCAGTTCTTC
cdr3_aa: CASSFPGQGPYNEQFF
d_call: TRBD1
clone_size: -
j_call: TRBJ2-1
v_call: TRBV28

cdr3_nt: TGTGCCAGCAGCCAAGTAAGGGGCCACACCGGGGAGCTGTTTTTT
cdr3_aa: CASSQVRGHTGELFF
d_call: -
clone_size: -
j_call: TRBJ2-2
v_call: TRBV14

cdr3_nt: TGTGCCAGTAGTATTACTGAAAAACTGTTTTTT
cdr3_aa: CASSITEKLFF
d_call: -
clone_size: -
j_call: TRBJ1-4
v_call: TRBV19

cdr3_nt: TGTGCCAGCAGTGCGCTCCGGGACAGGGCCTACGAGCAGTACTTC
cdr3_aa: CASSALRDRAYEQYF
d_call: TRBD1
clone_size: -
j_call: TRBJ2-7
v_call: TRBV28

cdr3_nt: TGTGCCAGCAGCTTAGGTATAAGCCCAAATTCACCCCTCCACTTT
cdr3_aa: CASSLGISPNSPLHF
d_call: -
clone_size: once
j_call: TRBJ1-6
v_call: TRBV7-9

cdr3_nt: TGTGCCTGGATGAGCGTCTATGGCTACACCTTC
cdr3_aa: CAWMSVYGYTF
d_call: -
clone_size: once
j_call: TRBJ1-2
v_call: TRBV30

cdr3_nt: TGTGCCAGCAGTCACCGGGGGCAGCATGAGCAGTTCTTC
cdr3_aa: CASSHRGQHEQFF
d_call: -
clone_size: once
j_call: TRBJ2-1
v_call: TRBV6-6

cdr3_nt: TGCAGCGCGGGGGCTGAAGCTTTCTTT
cdr3_aa: CSAGAEAFF
d_call: -
clone_size: -
j_call: TRBJ1-1
v_call: TRBV20-1

cdr3_nt: TGTGCCAGCTCCCCAAGGGAAGCTAACACTGAAGCTTTCTTT
cdr3_aa: CASSPREANTEAFF
d_call: -
clone_size: -
j_call: TRBJ1-1
v_call: TRBV18

cdr3_nt: TGTGCCAGCTCACGGACAGGGCACTCTGGGGCCAACGTCCTGACTTTC
cdr3_aa: CASSRTGHSGANVLTF
d_call: TRBD1
clone_size: -
j_call: TRBJ2-6
v_call: TRBV18

cdr3_nt: TGTGCCAGTAGACTGACTCGGGCCGCCGACTATGGCTACACCTTC
cdr3_aa: CASRLTRAADYGYTF
d_call: -
clone_size: -
j_call: TRBJ1-2
v_call: TRBV19

cdr3_nt: TGCGCCAGCAGCCAGGACAGGGCCCGCTACACCTTC
cdr3_aa: CASSQDRARYTF
d_call: TRBD1
clone_size: -
j_call: TRBJ1-2
v_call: TRBV5-1

cdr3_nt: TGTGCCAGCAGTGATGCATCTGGAAACACCATATATTTT
cdr3_aa: CASSDASGNTIYF
d_call: -
clone_size: -
j_call: TRBJ1-3
v_call: TRBV6-1

cdr3_nt: TGTGCCAGCAGCCCTACCGGGACAGGGGAAAGCTATGGCTACACCTTC
cdr3_aa: CASSPTGTGESYGYTF
d_call: TRBD1
clone_size: -
j_call: TRBJ1-2
v_call: TRBV14

cdr3_nt: TGTGCCAGCTCGGCAGGGGATGGAAACACCATATATTTT
cdr3_aa: CASSAGDGNTIYF
d_call: -
clone_size: -
j_call: TRBJ1-3
v_call: TRBV18

cdr3_nt: TGCGCCAGCAGCCCGGGACAGGGAGGGGGATATGGCTACACCTTC
cdr3_aa: CASSPGQGGGYGYTF
d_call: TRBD1
clone_size: -
j_call: TRBJ1-2
v_call: TRBV4-1

cdr3_nt: TGTGCCAGTAGTATCACAGGGGGCGCGAGGGTAGATACGCAGTATTTT
cdr3_aa: CASSITGGARVDTQYF
d_call: TRBD1
clone_size: once
j_call: TRBJ2-3
v_call: TRBV19

cdr3_nt: TGTGCCAGCAGCGTACAGGGGAACTATGGCTACACCTTC
cdr3_aa: CASSVQGNYGYTF
d_call: TRBD1
clone_size: -
j_call: TRBJ1-2
v_call: TRBV5-6

cdr3_nt: TGTGCCAGCAGCTGGAAACAGGGGTTGGGCGGCTACACCTTC
cdr3_aa: CASSWKQGLGGYTF
d_call: -
clone_size: -
j_call: TRBJ1-2
v_call: TRBV21-1

cdr3_nt: TGCGCCAGCAGCGAAACTAGCGGGGGGGCCTACGAGCAGTACTTC
cdr3_aa: CASSETSGGAYEQYF
d_call: TRBD2
clone_size: -
j_call: TRBJ2-7
v_call: TRBV5-1